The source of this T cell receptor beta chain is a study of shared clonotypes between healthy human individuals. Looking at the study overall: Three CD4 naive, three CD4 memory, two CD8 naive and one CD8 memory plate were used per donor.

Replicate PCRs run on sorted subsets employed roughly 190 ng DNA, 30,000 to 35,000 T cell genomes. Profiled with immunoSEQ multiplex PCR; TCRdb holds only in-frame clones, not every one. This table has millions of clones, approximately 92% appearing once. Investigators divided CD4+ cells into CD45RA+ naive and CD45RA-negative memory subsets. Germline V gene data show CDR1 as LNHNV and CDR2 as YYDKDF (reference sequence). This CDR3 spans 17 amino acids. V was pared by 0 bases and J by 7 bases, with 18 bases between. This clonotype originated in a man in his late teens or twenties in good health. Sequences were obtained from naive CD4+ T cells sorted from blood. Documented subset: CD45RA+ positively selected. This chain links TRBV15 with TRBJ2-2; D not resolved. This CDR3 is CATSRDNLGPLGGELFF. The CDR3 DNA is TGTGCCACCAGCAGAGATAATTTAGGGCCTCTAGGCGGGGAGCTGTTTTTT.